The sequence of this T cell receptor (beta chain) was determined in a study of T cell repertoires in cytomegalovirus infection. Study in general: CMV infection plus the matching HLA type was flagged by public TCR beta signatures. Study outcomes and limitations: Identification of carriers of CMV plus the relevant HLA was performed using cumulative public TCR beta family frequency. The ex vivo response was dominated by HLA-C-restricted CMV-specific TCR beta clonotypes.

TCRdb independently ran MiXCR on the reads; one entry per CDR3 protein. The table shows 150,000 to 200,000 distinct CDR3 sequences, with approximately 15% occurring only once. There are a few counts of this clonotype. The antigen remains unidentified. This receptor was taken from a human donor in good health (CMV status not recorded). Some clones in this sample may be carry-over from other donors' samples. The material sequenced was PBMCs.

The CDR3 here is CASRSQNEKLFF. Written as DNA, the CDR3 is TGTGCCAGCAGGTCACAGAATGAAAAACTGTTTTTT. The chain recombines TRBV7-9 with TRBJ1-4, with D unclear. Trimming removed 6 bases at V and 5 bases at J, with 7 bases between. There are 12 residues in the CDR3. CDR1 and CDR2 from the germline V gene are SEHNR and FQNEAQ (reference sequence).